This TCR beta chain was documented in a study of patients and donors after allogeneic stem cell transplantation. V was pared by 8 bases and J by 1 base, with 7 bases of the junction left unmatched. CDR1 is SNHLY and CDR2 is FYNNEI in the germline V gene. CDR3 length: 15 amino acids. This clonotype was recorded a few times. TCRdb recomputed calls from the RT-PCR reads with MiXCR, one row per CDR3 protein. The table lists 390,000 or so distinct CDR3 sequences, approximately 16% of them singletons. This receptor was obtained from a human donor who was either an allogeneic HSCT recipient or a stem cell or donor lymphocyte infusion donor (not recorded which). It is not recorded whose cells these are; they may come from a transplant donor. V gene TRBV2 combines with J gene TRBJ1-1, with 10 positions matching TRBD1. Material: blood, either unsorted or a sorted T cell fraction (not recorded which). CDR3 DNA sequence: TGTGCCAGCGGGCGACAGGGGGCGCGGAACACTGAAGCTTTCTTT. Its translation: CASGRQGARNTEAFF.